The 23 T cell receptor beta chains below come from one sample, sequenced in a study of CD8+ T cells in alopecia areata (dated by TCRdb to 2016 to 2019). Libraries were built with the immunoSEQ multiplex PCR assay. RNA was extracted from all samples and reverse transcribed into cDNA as template for TCR sequencing. In TCRdb, the immuneACCESS table is reduced to in-frame sequences with V and J assigned. These tables do not hold every clone; where another copy was compared, an unresolved V gene accounts for under half, and the others remain unexplained. This sample holds over 150,000 clones; roughly three fifths were observed only once. The top ten constitute roughly 5% of the sample. The material sequenced was CD8+ T cells sorted from blood. These receptors originate from a human donor in good health.

The rearrangement uses TRBV12-5 and TRBJ1-2; 9 nucleotides line up with TRBD1. CDR1 and CDR2 (germline): LGHNT, FRNRAP. J was trimmed by 2 bases and V by 5 bases; bases with no gene match: 3. The length of the CDR3 is 14 residues. The CDR3 DNA reads as TGTGCTAGTGGTCCTACAGGGGGCAACTATGGCTACACCTTC. Protein sequence: CASGPTGGNYGYTF.

This clone was detected only a few times. CDR3 DNA: TGTGCCAGCAGCTCAGCAGGGTCCGTCCAAGAGACCCAGTACTTC. Its protein is CASSSAGSVQETQYF. J is TRBJ2-5 and V is TRBV11-1; weak D call: TRBD1 (5 bases). V was shortened by 4 bases and J by 1 base, with 13 bases between the two germline ends. Germline V gene lookup returns CDR1 SGHAT and CDR2 FQDESV (reference sequence). The CDR3 runs to 15 residues.

The rearrangement links TRBV4-1 to TRBJ1-6; 7 bases are a match to TRBD1. The CDR3 extends over 16 amino acids. The germline V gene encodes CDR1 MGHRA and CDR2 YSYEKL. Trimming removed 1 base from V and 3 bases from J; junction bases left unmatched: 3. The CDR3 coding sequence is TGCGCCAGCAGCCAAGGGACAGGCCTCTATAATTCACCCCTCCACTTT. Encoded protein: CASSQGTGLYNSPLHF.

The chain combines TRBV14 with TRBJ1-4, with D hard to call. V was pared by 4 bases and J by 8 bases, with 11 bases between. Per germline, CDR1 SGHDN and CDR2 FVKESK. The length of the CDR3 is 13 residues. The CDR3 reads CASSLVRNEKLFF. CDR3 nucleotide sequence: TGTGCCAGCAGCCTTGTCAGAAACGAAAAACTGTTTTTT.

The rearrangement uses TRBV29-1 and TRBJ1-4; D may be TRBD1 (5 bases). The CDR3 has 11 residues. V was cut by 5 bases and J by 6 bases, with 7 bases left in between. In germline, CDR1 is SQVTM, CDR2 ANQGSEA. CDR3 coding DNA: TGCAGCGTTCGGGGGGATGAAAAACTGTTTTTT. Translated: CSVRGDEKLFF.

The V and J genes are TRBV13 and TRBJ2-5, with 7 nucleotides matching TRBD1. The J call may be mistaken, given a closer DNA end match to TRBJ2-7. The CDR3 totals 15 residues. Germline V lookup: CDR1 PRHDT, CDR2 FYEKMQ (reference sequence). CDR3 sequence (DNA): TGTGCCAGCAGCTTCCGGACAGGAGCCACCTACGAGCAGTACTTC. Translation: CASSFRTGATYEQYF.

The chain uses TRBV25-1 and TRBJ2-7; D is ambiguous. V was clipped by 3 bases and J by 0 bases, with 12 bases between them. The CDR3 contains 15 residues. Per the germline V gene, CDR1 is MGHDK and CDR2 is SYGVNS. The CDR3 region is CASSEAGSFSYEQYF. The CDR3 DNA follows: TGTGCCAGCAGTGAGGCTGGATCCTTCTCCTACGAGCAGTACTTC.

This clone was observed once. The chain employs TRBV6-1 and TRBJ1-2; 8 bases line up with TRBD1. The CDR3 extends over 15 amino acids. The V gene end was trimmed by 6 bases and the J gene end by 2 bases; junction bases not matched to a gene: 8. CDR1 is MNHNS and CDR2 is SASEGT in the germline V gene. The CDR3 DNA follows: TGTGCCAGCAGCCCTCACCGGACAGGGAACTATGGCTACACCTTC. This gives the protein CASSPHRTGNYGYTF.

The chain carries TRBV7-9 and TRBJ2-7; D is undetermined. Germline loops: CDR1 SEHNR, CDR2 FQNEAQ (reference sequence). V was trimmed by 3 bases and J by 7 bases, leaving 7 bases between them. There are 11 residues in the CDR3. The DNA for the CDR3 is TGTGCCAGCAGCTTCGGGCAGGAGCAGTACTTC. Amino acids: CASSFGQEQYF.

A few counts support this clone. The rearrangement joins TRBV6-5 to TRBJ1-2; D gene unclear. This CDR3 is built from 13 residues. V gave up 6 bases and J gave up 4 bases, with 12 bases separating them. CDR1 is MNHEY and CDR2 is SVGAGI in the germline V gene. CDR3 in amino acids: CASSPGQLYGYTF. For the CDR3, the DNA is TGTGCCAGCAGCCCCGGGCAGCTCTATGGCTACACCTTC.

A remark on this clone: Given a far larger clone just one base away, this is likely a sequencing read error. The chain uses TRBV7-2 and TRBJ1-2; tentative D call: TRBD1 (5 bases). Trimming removed 5 bases from V and 4 bases from J, with 14 bases in between. Germline values: CDR1 SGHTA, CDR2 FQGNSA. The length of the CDR3 is 14 residues. The CDR3: CASSRGRGIYGYTF. The DNA for the CDR3 is TGTGCCAGCAGCCGTGGACGGGGGATCTATGGCTACACCTTC.

This clone was observed a handful of times. The chain joins TRBV4-1 to TRBJ2-2; D perhaps matches TRBD2 (6 bases). CDR3 length equals 17 residues. The germline V gene encodes CDR1 MGHRA and CDR2 YSYEKL. The V gene lost 4 bases and the J gene lost 0 bases, with 15 bases spanning the gap. The chain's CDR3 is CASSPGAGQTNTGELFF. The CDR3 nucleotides read TGCGCCAGCAGCCCGGGAGCGGGCCAAACGAACACCGGGGAGCTGTTTTTT.

This clone has more than one count but fewer than ten. The rearrangement uses TRBV7-2 and TRBJ2-2; D not resolved. V lost 3 bases and J lost 4, with 6 bases in between. CDR1 is SGHTA and CDR2 is FQGNSA in the germline V gene. This CDR3 has 13 amino acids. The CDR3 nucleotides are TGTGCCAGCAGCTTGACACCCACCGGGGAGCTGTTTTTT. As protein: CASSLTPTGELFF.

This rearrangement joins TRBV6-5 to TRBJ2-3; D remains ambiguous. Trimming removed 7 bases at V and 4 bases at J, with 15 bases between. The germline CDR1 and CDR2 sequences are MNHEY and SVGAGI. The CDR3 is 14 amino acids. The DNA of the CDR3 is TGTGCCAGCACCGACGGGTCCCGACCAGATACGCAGTATTTT. Residues: CASTDGSRPDTQYF.

In this sample, this clone turned up once. V gene TRBV7-8 combines with J gene TRBJ2-5; no reliable D call. Trimming removed 3 bases at V and 5 bases at J, with 7 bases between. This CDR3 spans 12 amino acids. Germline values: CDR1 SGHVS, CDR2 FQNEAQ. CDR3 amino acids: CASSLSRETQYF. The CDR3 nucleotides read TGTGCCAGCAGCTTGAGTCGGGAGACCCAGTACTTC.

The sample holds a few counts of this clone. This chain uses TRBV11-1 with TRBJ2-2; D not resolved. This CDR3 is built from 14 residues. Trimming cost V 7 bases and J 4 bases, with 13 bases left between them. Germline lookup yields CDR1 SGHAT and CDR2 FQDESV (reference sequence). The CDR3 region has the DNA TGTGCCAGCAATCCCGTCCCCGGCACCGGGGAGCTGTTTTTT. It translates to CASNPVPGTGELFF.

This clone was observed a handful of times. The V and J genes are TRBV29-1 and TRBJ1-1, with D perhaps TRBD1 (5 bases). The germline V gene has CDR1 SQVTM and CDR2 ANQGSEA. Trimming cost V 0 bases and J 0 bases, with 11 bases left between them. This CDR3 spans 15 amino acids. CDR3 sequence: CSVEELRVLNTEAFF. Written as DNA, the CDR3 is TGCAGCGTTGAAGAGCTCAGGGTATTGAACACTGAAGCTTTCTTT. Combining the CDR3 with reference TRBV29-1 and TRBJ1-1 gives the whole variable domain SAVISQKPSRDICQRGTSLTIQCQVDSQVTMMFWYRQQPGQSLTLIATANQGSEATYESGFVIDKFPISRPNLTFSTLTVSNMSPEDSSIYLCSVEELRVLNTEAFFGQGTRLTVV.

The V call is TRBV5-6, the J call TRBJ2-1; D remains ambiguous. CDR1 and CDR2 from the germline V gene are SGHDT and YYEEEE. Trimming removed 4 bases from V and 5 bases from J, with 7 bases in between. The CDR3 loop spans 12 amino acids. The CDR3 DNA reads as TGTGCCAGCAGCCATGTAGACAATGAGCAGTTCTTC. This codes for CASSHVDNEQFF.

This clone was recorded a few times. The genes are TRBV6-6 and TRBJ2-2; a possible D gene is TRBD2 (5 bases). The CDR3 spans 12 residues. Trimming removed 7 bases from V and 4 bases from J, with 7 bases in between. Germline V gene lookup returns CDR1 MNHNY and CDR2 SVGAGI (reference sequence). For the CDR3, the DNA is TGTGCCAGCAAGGCGGGCACCGGGGAGCTGTTTTTT. It translates to CASKAGTGELFF.

This chain uses TRBV9 with TRBJ2-3; D may be TRBD1 (6 bases). Germline V gene lookup returns CDR1 SGDLS and CDR2 YYNGEE. Trimming shortened V by 3 bases and J by 0 bases, and 11 bases separated the two germline ends. This CDR3 has 15 amino acids. The chain's CDR3 is CASSAGAMSTDTQYF. CDR3 nucleotide sequence: TGTGCCAGCAGCGCAGGGGCCATGAGCACAGATACGCAGTATTTT.

This rearrangement joins TRBV6-4 to TRBJ1-6; no clear D. The V gene's germline CDR1 is MRHNA and CDR2 SNTAGT. Trimming stripped 8 bases from V and 8 bases from J, with 4 bases between. The CDR3 extends over 10 amino acids. CDR3 DNA sequence: TGTGCCAGCGAGGATTCACCCCTCCACTTT. This sequence encodes CASEDSPLHF.

The V gene is TRBV5-1, the J gene TRBJ1-2; D is unclear. V was clipped by 1 base and J by 8 bases, with 15 bases between them. Germline V lookup: CDR1 SGHRS, CDR2 YFSETQ. This CDR3 is built from 14 residues. This chain's CDR3 is CASSLSGTPSGYTF. For the CDR3, the DNA is TGCGCCAGCAGCTTGTCAGGCACGCCGAGCGGCTACACCTTC.

V gene TRBV7-9 combines with J gene TRBJ2-3; 8 bases match TRBD2. The CDR3 loop spans 17 amino acids. Germline V gives CDR1 SEHNR, CDR2 FQNEAQ (reference sequence). V shed 4 bases, J shed 10 bases, and the junction held 19 bases outside the gene matches. CDR3 bases: TGTGCCAGCAGCTCTACCCTTTCCGGGCCCGGGGGGGCGGCGCAGTATTTT. This translates into CASSSTLSGPGGAAQYF.